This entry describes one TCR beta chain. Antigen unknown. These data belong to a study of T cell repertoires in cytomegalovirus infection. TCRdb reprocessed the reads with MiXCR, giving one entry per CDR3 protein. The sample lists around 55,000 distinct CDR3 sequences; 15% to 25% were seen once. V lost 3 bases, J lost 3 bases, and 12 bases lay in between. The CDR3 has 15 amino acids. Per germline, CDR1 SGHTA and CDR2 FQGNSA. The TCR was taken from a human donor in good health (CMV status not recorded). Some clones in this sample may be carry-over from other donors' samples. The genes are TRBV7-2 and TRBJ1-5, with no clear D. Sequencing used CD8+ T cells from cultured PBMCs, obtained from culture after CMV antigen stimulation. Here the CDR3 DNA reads TGTGCCAGCAGCTTGCCGGAGGACCCCAATCAGCCCCAGCATTTT. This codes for CASSLPEDPNQPQHF.